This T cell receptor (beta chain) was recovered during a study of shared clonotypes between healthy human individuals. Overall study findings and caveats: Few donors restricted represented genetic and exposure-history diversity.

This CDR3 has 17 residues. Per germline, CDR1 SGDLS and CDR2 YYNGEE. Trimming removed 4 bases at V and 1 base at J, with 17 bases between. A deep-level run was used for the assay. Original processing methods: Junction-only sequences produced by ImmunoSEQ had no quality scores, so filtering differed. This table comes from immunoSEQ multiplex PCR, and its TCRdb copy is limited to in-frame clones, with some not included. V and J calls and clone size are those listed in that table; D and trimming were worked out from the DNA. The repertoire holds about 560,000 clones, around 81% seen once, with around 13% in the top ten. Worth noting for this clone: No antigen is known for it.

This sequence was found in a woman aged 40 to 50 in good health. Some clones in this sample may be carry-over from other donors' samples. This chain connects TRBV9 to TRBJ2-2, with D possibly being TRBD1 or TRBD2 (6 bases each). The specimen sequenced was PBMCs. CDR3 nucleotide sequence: TGTGCCAGCAGCACTCCCCCCGGGGGCGGGAACACCGGGGAGCTGTTTTTT. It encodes CASSTPPGGGNTGELFF.